These 9 T cell receptor beta chains were sequenced from one sample in a study of blood T cell repertoires in COVID-19. TCRdb's table, derived via immunoSEQ multiplex PCR, lists solely in-frame clones and lacks some. The sample records some 270,000 clones, approximately 86% being singletons. Sequencing was performed on peripheral blood. These receptors all stem from a human donor with COVID-19, enrolled during active disease. The donor label of this sample is uncertain.

The gene calls are TRBV27 and TRBJ2-7; 8 bases are a match to TRBD2. Germline CDR1 and CDR2: MNHEY and SMNVEV (reference sequence). This CDR3 has 18 residues. V trimming: 2 bases; J trimming: 1 base; junction bases outside the gene matches: 13. The CDR3 spells CASSLVPPPRGGSYEQYF. The CDR3 coding sequence is TGTGCCAGCAGTTTAGTCCCACCCCCCCGGGGGGGGTCCTACGAGCAGTACTTC.

This rearrangement joins TRBV29-1 to TRBJ1-2; D is perhaps TRBD1 (6 bases). With 3 bases removed from V and 3 bases from J, the gap between germline ends came to 11 bases. Germline V gene data show CDR1 as SQVTM and CDR2 as ANQGSEA. The CDR3 runs 13 residues. The CDR3 sequence: CSVDWAGDYGYTF. The CDR3 nucleotides are TGCAGCGTTGACTGGGCAGGGGACTATGGCTACACCTTC.

The chain's CDR3 is CSARGALPQHF. DNA of the CDR3: TGCAGTGCTAGAGGGGCATTGCCCCAGCATTTT. This chain connects TRBV20-1 to TRBJ1-5; D uncertain. Trimming removed 1 base at V and 9 bases at J, with 7 bases between. Per the germline V gene, CDR1 is DFQATT and CDR2 is SNEGSKA (reference sequence). The CDR3 has 11 amino acids.

V and J are TRBV7-8 and TRBJ1-1; D perhaps matches TRBD1 (6 bases). From germline, CDR1 is SGHVS and CDR2 FQNEAQ. The CDR3 length is 15 residues. Deletions cut 2 bases from V and 10 bases from J, with 20 bases between. This CDR3 reads CASSLYSGTLSPAFF. As DNA, the CDR3 is TGTGCCAGCAGCTTATACTCGGGGACACTCTCACCAGCTTTCTTT.

The chain uses TRBV18 and TRBJ2-1; 10 bases map to TRBD2. Trimming at V came to 2 bases and at J to 4 bases, leaving 8 bases not matched to a gene. Per germline, CDR1 KGHSH and CDR2 LQKENI. The CDR3 length is 17 residues. This CDR3 is CASSPEEKLAGYNEQFF. In DNA form, the CDR3 reads TGTGCCAGCTCACCAGAGGAGAAACTAGCGGGATACAATGAGCAGTTCTTC.

V usage is TRBV30 and J usage is TRBJ2-7, with D tentatively TRBD2 (6 bases). Per the germline V gene, CDR1 is GTSNPN and CDR2 is SVGIG (reference sequence). V was cut by 4 bases and J by 4 bases, with 8 bases left in between. The CDR3 extends over 11 amino acids. Here the CDR3 reads CAWIAAYEQYF. The CDR3 nucleotides are TGTGCCTGGATAGCGGCGTACGAGCAGTACTTC.

The V and J genes are TRBV19 and TRBJ2-7; D is undetermined. The V end lost 3 bases, the J end lost 0 bases, and 15 bases lay between the germline ends. Germline assignment: CDR1 LNHDA and CDR2 SQIVND (reference sequence). CDR3 length: 16 residues. Written as DNA, the CDR3 is TGTGCCAGTAGTATTGTCCGTACATTTCTCTCCTACGAGCAGTACTTC. Translated: CASSIVRTFLSYEQYF.

The CDR3 reads CASRVGGGEKLFF. The DNA of the CDR3 is TGTGCCAGCAGGGTGGGGGGAGGCGAAAAACTGTTTTTT. This chain joins TRBV7-8 and TRBJ1-4; possible D gene TRBD1, 5 bases. The CDR3 is 13 residues long. The V end lost 6 bases, the J end lost 8 bases, and 13 bases lay between the germline ends. Germline V CDR1 and CDR2: SGHVS, FQNEAQ.

This chain uses TRBV5-1 with TRBJ2-7; D remains ambiguous. V lost 1 base to trimming and J lost 2 bases, with 7 bases between them. The CDR3 is 13 residues long. CDR1 and CDR2 (germline): SGHRS, YFSETQ. CDR3 coding DNA: TGCGCCAGCAGCTTGAACAGACCCTACGAGCAGTACTTC. The encoded protein is CASSLNRPYEQYF. The variable domain in full, with the rest retrieved from reference TRBV5-1 and TRBJ2-7, is KAGVTQTPRYLIKTRGQQVTLSCSPISGHRSVSWYQQTPGQGLQFLFEYFSETQRNKGNFPGRFSGRQFSNSRSEMNVSTLELGDSALYLCASSLNRPYEQYFGPGTRLTVT.